This T cell receptor beta chain is drawn from a study of T cell changes during pregnancy in multiple sclerosis. The CDR3 has 14 amino acids. V shed 3 bases, J shed 2 bases, and the junction held 4 bases outside the gene matches. Germline CDR1 SGDLS, CDR2 YYNGEE. Some clones are missing from TCRdb's copy, which holds only in-frame ones; the method was immunoSEQ multiplex PCR. The repertoire has about 23,000 clones, around 88% of them found once; the top ten carry less than 1.2%. The sequenced sample was CD4+ T cells from peripheral blood mononuclear cells, obtained in the first trimester of pregnancy. This chain links TRBV9 with TRBJ1-2, with TRBD1 identical over 7 bases. The source is a female donor in good health, enrolled as a control in a pregnancy study. The CDR3, as DNA: TGTGCCAGCAGCGCCTCGACAGGGAACTATGGCTACACCTTC. Translated, it gives CASSASTGNYGYTF.